The 7 T cell receptor beta chains listed next were all sequenced from one sample in a study of blood T cell repertoires in COVID-19. TCRdb's table, derived via immunoSEQ multiplex PCR, lists solely in-frame clones and lacks some. The table has more than 85,000 clones, around 74% seen once. The sample taken for sequencing was peripheral blood. The receptor source for this set is a woman in her seventies with acute or convalescent COVID-19.

The sample holds a few counts of this clone. J is TRBJ2-5 and V is TRBV6-2 or TRBV6-3, with 7 nucleotides matching TRBD1. Germline CDR1 MNHEY, CDR2 SVGEGT. The CDR3 has 14 amino acids. The V and J ends lost 1 base and 7 bases, in that order; junction bases with no gene match: 6. The CDR3 DNA is TGTGCCAGCAGTTACTTAGGGACAGCGGCGACCCAGTACTTC. Its protein product is CASSYLGTAATQYF.

The chain has TRBV5-1 and TRBJ1-3; no definite D call. The CDR3 is 13 amino acids. Trimming stripped 3 bases from V and 4 bases from J, with 8 bases between. Looked up from germline, CDR1 is SGHRS and CDR2 is YFSETQ. The chain's CDR3 is CASSSTTGNTIYF. The CDR3 DNA is TGCGCCAGCAGCTCGACTACGGGAAACACCATATATTTT.

This clone showed up just a few times. The CDR3 coding sequence is TGTGCCACCAGAACGGACAGGGGGCAGGAGACCCAGTACTTC. The encoded protein is CATRTDRGQETQYF. This rearrangement joins TRBV28 to TRBJ2-5, with 11 bases identical to TRBD1. V lost 10 bases, J lost 5 bases, and 9 bases stayed unmatched. The CDR3 runs to 14 residues. Looked up from germline, CDR1 is MDHEN and CDR2 is SYDVKM.

This clone was observed a few times. The V and J genes are TRBV2 and TRBJ1-2, with D unclear. This CDR3 region has 14 residues. V was shortened by 6 bases and J by 4 bases, with 15 bases between the two germline ends. From germline, CDR1 is SNHLY and CDR2 FYNNEI. The CDR3: CASRVRESFYGYTF. Written as DNA, the CDR3 is TGTGCCAGCAGAGTCCGGGAGTCTTTCTATGGCTACACCTTC. Together with reference TRBV2 and TRBJ1-2, the CDR3 gives the full variable domain: EPEVTQTPSHQVTQMGQEVILRCVPISNHLYFYWYRQILGQKVEFLVSFYNNEISEKSEIFDDQFSVERPDGSNFTLKIRSTKLEDSAMYFCASRVRESFYGYTFGSGTRLTVV.

The rearrangement joins TRBV29-1 to TRBJ2-5; 7 bases match TRBD2. There are 10 residues in the CDR3. Germline CDR1 reads SQVTM; CDR2 reads ANQGSEA. V lost 6 bases and J lost 9; bases outside the gene matches: 4. The CDR3 loop is CSVRRGAQYF. CDR3 nucleotide sequence: TGCAGCGTCCGCCGGGGGGCCCAGTACTTC.

V and J are TRBV7-9 and TRBJ2-3, with D perhaps matching TRBD2 (6 bases). Trimming took 3 bases from V and 1 from J, leaving 11 bases between them. The CDR3 has 15 residues. CDR1 is SEHNR, CDR2 FQNEAQ, per germline (reference sequence). CDR3 in amino acids: CASSFQGGGTDTQYF. CDR3 bases: TGTGCCAGCAGCTTCCAGGGCGGGGGCACAGATACGCAGTATTTT. Full variable domain (outside the CDR3, taken from reference TRBV7-9 and TRBJ2-3): DTGVSQNPRHKITKRGQNVTFRCDPISEHNRLYWYRQTLGQGPEFLTYFQNEAQLEKSRLLSDRFSAERPKGSFSTLEIQRTEQGDSAMYLCASSFQGGGTDTQYFGPGTRLTVL.

This chain joins TRBV6-5 and TRBJ2-5; D remains ambiguous. Germline loops: CDR1 MNHEY, CDR2 SVGAGI. Trimming cost V 6 bases and J 4 bases, with 6 bases left between them. The CDR3 covers 11 residues. The CDR3: CASSLSETQYF. The CDR3 nucleotides read TGTGCCAGCAGCCTTTCAGAGACCCAGTACTTC.